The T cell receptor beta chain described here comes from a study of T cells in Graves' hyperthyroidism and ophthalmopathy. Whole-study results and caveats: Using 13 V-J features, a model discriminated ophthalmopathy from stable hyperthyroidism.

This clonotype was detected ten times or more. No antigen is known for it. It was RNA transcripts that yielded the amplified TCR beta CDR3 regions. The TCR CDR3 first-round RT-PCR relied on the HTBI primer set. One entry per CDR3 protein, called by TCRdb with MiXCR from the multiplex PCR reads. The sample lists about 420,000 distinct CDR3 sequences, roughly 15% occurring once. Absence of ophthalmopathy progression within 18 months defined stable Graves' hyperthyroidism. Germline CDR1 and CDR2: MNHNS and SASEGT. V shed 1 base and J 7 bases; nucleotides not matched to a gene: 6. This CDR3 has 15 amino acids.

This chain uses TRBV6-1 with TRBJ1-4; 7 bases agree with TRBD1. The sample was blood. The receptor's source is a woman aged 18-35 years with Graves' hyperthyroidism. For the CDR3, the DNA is TGTGCCAGCAGTGAAGTTAGGGGGCAAGCTGAAAAACTGTTTTTT. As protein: CASSEVRGQAEKLFF.